The 21 T cell receptor beta chains below were found in one sample sequenced in a study of blood T cell repertoires in COVID-19. Data came from immunoSEQ multiplex PCR; TCRdb stores just in-frame clones and leaves some out. The sample includes over 250,000 clones, less than 90% seen only once; the top ten take roughly 4%. The sequenced sample consisted of peripheral blood. The receptors come from a man in his 60s who had recovered from COVID-19.

A word on this clone: The same CDR3 is also encoded by other DNA sequences in this sample. This chain joins TRBV5-1 and TRBJ1-2, with 8 bases that match TRBD1. The CDR3 is 12 amino acids. V shed 2 bases, J shed 6 bases, and the junction held 0 bases outside the gene matches. CDR1 is SGHRS and CDR2 is YFSETQ in the germline V gene. The CDR3 loop is CASSLQGDGYTF. The CDR3 DNA follows: TGCGCCAGCAGCTTACAGGGGGATGGCTACACCTTC.

This chain links TRBV7-2 with TRBJ1-5, with D perhaps matching TRBD1 (6 bases). Germline V CDR1 and CDR2: SGHTA, FQGNSA. This CDR3 spans 11 amino acids. The ends were cut back, 4 bases at V and 13 bases at J, with 11 bases in the middle. The CDR3 sequence: CASSSQGGQHF. The DNA of the CDR3 is TGTGCCAGCAGCTCACAGGGAGGGCAGCATTTT.

In its sample, this clone was seen once. This chain links TRBV27 with TRBJ2-7; D is possibly TRBD1 (6 bases). Germline loops: CDR1 MNHEY, CDR2 SMNVEV (reference sequence). The CDR3 loop spans 15 amino acids. V was cut by 2 bases and J by 0 bases, with 11 bases left in between. CDR3 coding DNA: TGTGCCAGCAGTTTACGCGGACAGAGCTCCTACGAGCAGTACTTC. This codes for CASSLRGQSSYEQYF.

This clone was found a few times. The V call is TRBV18, the J call TRBJ1-6; tentatively, D is TRBD1 (6 bases). V lost 4 bases and J lost 10, with 17 bases in between. Germline V gene data show CDR1 as KGHSH and CDR2 as LQKENI. The CDR3 totals 15 residues. CDR3 sequence (DNA): TGTGCCAGCTCACTGGACAGATTCCCGAGGTCACCCCTCCACTTT. Amino acid sequence: CASSLDRFPRSPLHF.

The chain links TRBV5-5 to TRBJ1-5; D possibly corresponds to TRBD1 (6 bases). The CDR3 spans 15 residues. V shed 0 bases and J shed 9 bases, with 16 bases lying between them. Germline lookup yields CDR1 SGHKS and CDR2 YYEKEE (reference sequence). The chain's CDR3 is CASSLAGAGVSPQHF. Here the CDR3 DNA reads TGTGCCAGCAGCTTGGCAGGGGCGGGGGTTTCGCCCCAGCATTTT. Looking up the rest from reference TRBV5-5 and TRBJ1-5 gives the full variable domain: DAGVTQSPTHLIKTRGQQVTLRCSPISGHKSVSWYQQVLGQGPQFIFQYYEKEERGRGNFPDRFSARQFPNYSSELNVNALLLGDSALYLCASSLAGAGVSPQHFGDGTRLSIL.

The chain employs TRBV7-9 and TRBJ1-2; 7 bases agree with TRBD1. V dropped 5 bases and J dropped 3; count of bases not matched to a gene: 12. The CDR3 runs to 16 residues. CDR1 and CDR2 from the germline V gene are SEHNR and FQNEAQ (reference sequence). Here the CDR3 DNA reads TGTGCCAGCAGCCCTACGACAGGGACTTTGGACTATGGCTACACCTTC. This translates into CASSPTTGTLDYGYTF.

The chain is built from TRBV6-5 and TRBJ1-2; 7 bases are a match to TRBD1. Unmatched junction bases numbered 5, after V lost 2 bases and J lost 8 bases. This CDR3 has 13 residues. The germline gives CDR1 MNHEY, CDR2 SVGAGI. The chain's CDR3 is CASSYTTGWGYTF. The CDR3 nucleotides read TGTGCCAGCAGTTACACGACAGGGTGGGGCTACACCTTC.

V is TRBV2 and J is TRBJ1-4; 7 positions agree with TRBD1. Germline CDR1 SNHLY, CDR2 FYNNEI. The CDR3 totals 14 residues. Trimming cost V 7 bases and J 5 bases; bases outside gene matches: 7. Here the CDR3 DNA reads TGTGCCAGCAATTCCCGGGACAGCAATGAAAAACTGTTTTTT. Its protein product is CASNSRDSNEKLFF.

This chain uses TRBV11-2 with TRBJ2-3; 10 bases are shared with TRBD2. Germline V gene sequence: CDR1 SGHAT, CDR2 FQNNGV. There are 16 residues in the CDR3. The J segment lost 3 bases and the V segment lost 5 bases, leaving 8 bases of the junction unmatched. CDR3 DNA: TGTGCCAGCAGCCTCCGTGCTAGCGGGGGAACAGATACGCAGTATTTT. It is translated as CASSLRASGGTDTQYF. Full variable domain (remainder filled in from reference TRBV11-2 and TRBJ2-3): EAGVAQSPRYKIIEKRQSVAFWCNPISGHATLYWYQQILGQGPKLLIQFQNNGVVDDSQLPKDRFSAERLKGVDSTLKIQPAKLEDSAVYLCASSLRASGGTDTQYFGPGTRLTVL.

The chain joins TRBV11-3 to TRBJ2-3, with D perhaps matching TRBD2 (5 bases). V lost 4 bases and J lost 3, with 11 bases in between. The V gene's germline CDR1 is SGHNT and CDR2 YENEEA. The CDR3 is 14 residues long. The CDR3 reads CASSSVRGTDTQYF. CDR3 nucleotide sequence: TGTGCCAGCAGCTCAGTCCGGGGAACAGATACGCAGTATTTT.

This clone was counted between two and nine times. The rearrangement links TRBV12-2 to TRBJ2-4; the tabulated D call, TRBD2, remains unverified against the DNA. TRBV12-2 is termed a pseudogene. The CDR3 is 21 residues long. The CDR3 region has the DNA TGTGCAAGTCGCTTACCCCCCAGGGCGGCTAGCGGGGGGCTAGCCAAAAACATTCAGTACTTC. Translation gives CASRLPPRAASGGLAKNIQYF.

The J gene is TRBJ2-5, the V gene TRBV7-3; 12 bases are a match to TRBD2. CDR3 size: 15 residues. Germline loops: CDR1 SGHTA, CDR2 FQGTGA. The ends lost 3 bases at V and 5 bases at J; junction bases unmatched: 4. Written as DNA, the CDR3 is TGTGCCAGCAGCTTTTTTGGGACTAGCGGGGAGACCCAGTACTTC. It yields the protein CASSFFGTSGETQYF.

The chain has TRBV4-2 and TRBJ1-6; 7 positions agree with TRBD1. V was clipped by 0 bases and J by 6 bases; unmatched bases: 8. Germline V CDR1 and CDR2: LGHNA, YNFKEQ. The CDR3 totals 17 residues. The CDR3 DNA reads TGTGCCAGCAGCCAAGACCCTACGACAGGGACTAATTCACCCCTCCACTTT. This encodes CASSQDPTTGTNSPLHF.

J is TRBJ2-1 and V is TRBV9; 13 nucleotides match TRBD2. This CDR3 is 16 amino acids long. After removal of 3 bases from V and 3 bases from J, the junction contained 3 bases not matched to a gene. Per the germline V gene, CDR1 is SGDLS and CDR2 is YYNGEE. CDR3 residues: CASSARLAGGYNEQFF. The CDR3 bases are TGTGCCAGCAGCGCACGACTAGCGGGGGGCTACAATGAGCAGTTCTTC.

This clone was seen only a few times. V and J are TRBV7-2 and TRBJ1-2; weak D call: TRBD1 (5 bases). V was pared by 1 base and J by 3 bases, with 12 bases between. Germline CDR1 SGHTA, CDR2 FQGNSA. The CDR3 is 15 residues long. CDR3 in amino acids: CASSLGGVNDYGYTF. The CDR3 region has the DNA TGTGCCAGCAGCTTAGGGGGGGTAAATGACTATGGCTACACCTTC. The variable domain in full, with the rest retrieved from reference TRBV7-2 and TRBJ1-2, is GAGVSQSPSNKVTEKGKDVELRCDPISGHTALYWYRQSLGQGLEFLIYFQGNSAPDKSGLPSDRFSAERTGGSVSTLTIQRTQQEDSAVYLCASSLGGVNDYGYTFGSGTRLTVV.

This clone was recorded only once. J is TRBJ2-2 and V is TRBV11-2; 9 nucleotides align to TRBD2. The ends lost 2 bases at V and 6 bases at J; junction bases unmatched: 7. Germline V gene data show CDR1 as SGHAT and CDR2 as FQNNGV. The CDR3 loop spans 16 amino acids. The CDR3 DNA reads as TGTGCCAGCAGCTTAACCCGCGGGGGGGCCCCCGGGGAGCTGTTTTTT. Protein: CASSLTRGGAPGELFF.

This clone was seen only once. This CDR3 is also generated by other DNA sequences in the sample. The chain uses TRBV9 and TRBJ1-6; D is perhaps TRBD1 (6 bases). The CDR3 loop spans 14 amino acids. Germline CDR1 reads SGDLS; CDR2 reads YYNGEE. Deletions cut 2 bases from V and 8 bases from J, with 11 bases between. The CDR3 reads CASSVAGVDSPLHF. For the CDR3, the DNA is TGTGCCAGCAGCGTGGCAGGGGTGGATTCACCCCTCCACTTT.

The chain is built from TRBV9 and TRBJ2-5; D is ambiguous. The CDR3 consists of 14 residues. Deletions cut 2 bases from V and 4 bases from J, with 12 bases between. The germline V gene has CDR1 SGDLS and CDR2 YYNGEE. The CDR3 bases are TGTGCCAGCAGCGTCCGACGTTCGGGAGAGACCCAGTACTTC. Protein: CASSVRRSGETQYF.

The chain is built from TRBV5-1 and TRBJ2-7; 10 positions match TRBD1. Unmatched junction bases numbered 15, after V lost 4 bases and J lost 5 bases. The CDR3 is made up of 17 amino acids. In germline, CDR1 is SGHRS, CDR2 YFSETQ. CDR3 nucleotide sequence: TGCGCCAGCAGCCCAAGTTTTTCTGGGACAGGGGCCCACGAGCAGTACTTC. Translation: CASSPSFSGTGAHEQYF.

The sample holds a few counts of this clone. The V gene is TRBV6-6, the J gene TRBJ2-7; 9 bases map to TRBD1. The CDR3 is 13 residues long. The germline V gene encodes CDR1 MNHNY and CDR2 SVGAGI (reference sequence). Unmatched junction bases numbered 5, after V lost 6 bases and J lost 5 bases. CDR3 coding DNA: TGTGCCAGCAGGCCATGGACAGGGGACGAGCAGTACTTC. As protein: CASRPWTGDEQYF.

The chain combines TRBV5-1 with TRBJ2-1; a weak D match, TRBD1 (5 bases). Per the germline V gene, CDR1 is SGHRS and CDR2 is YFSETQ. This CDR3 spans 13 amino acids. The V end was cut by 0 bases, the J end by 10 bases, with 11 bases between. Here the CDR3 DNA reads TGCGCCAGCAGCTTGGGAACAGGCTCGGAGCAGTTCTTC. This codes for CASSLGTGSEQFF.